This TCR beta chain was identified during a study of shared clonotypes between healthy human individuals. For the study at large: Per donor, CD8 memory used one plate, CD8 naive used two, CD4 memory used three and CD4 naive used three.

The V gene's germline CDR1 is SGHTA and CDR2 FQGNSA. With 5 bases clipped from V and 2 bases from J, the junction kept 7 bases outside the gene matches. The CDR3 is 15 residues long. In this sample, this clone turned up once. The antigen remains unidentified. Study observations and caveats: Shared clonotypes: about 4.6% naive CD4, around 3.4% naive CD8, less than 2.5% memory CD4, more than 0.3% memory CD8. Relative to clonotypes present in all four donors, those not shared had lower generation probabilities.

The authors distributed each subset's genomic DNA evenly over several immunoSEQ plates. Clones were sequenced by immunoSEQ multiplex PCR, and TCRdb holds only the in-frame ones, with some missing. The sample comprises fewer than 2.5 million clones, over 85% of which are singletons, and roughly 0.36% rests with the top ten. V and J are TRBV7-2 and TRBJ2-3, with 7 bases fitting TRBD2. The clonotype was recovered from a young man in good health. Some clones in this sample may be carry-over from other donors' samples. Sequencing used naive CD4+ T cells from PBMCs. Subset given: CD45RA+ positively selected. The CDR3 loop is CASSPSSGNTDTQYF. For the CDR3, the DNA is TGTGCCAGCAGCCCATCTAGCGGAAACACAGATACGCAGTATTTT.